The TCR beta chain under discussion was sequenced for a study of T cell responses to AZD1222 COVID-19 vaccine. Germline CDR1 LGHNT, CDR2 FRNRAP. There are 11 residues in the CDR3. V was cut by 8 bases and J by 8 bases, with 9 bases left in between. TCRdb's copy holds only in-frame clones and misses some; the assay was immunoSEQ multiplex PCR. The sample carries 120,000 to 150,000 clones, just over 85% recorded once. Sequencing used peripheral blood, obtained 28 days after the second AZD1222 dose. The chain uses TRBV12-5 and TRBJ2-2; the D is unclear. The sequence was obtained from an adult who received the AZD1222 COVID-19 vaccine. The CDR3 coding sequence is TGTGCTAGTCCCTGCAGTGGGGAGCTGTTTTTT. It specifies CASPCSGELFF.